This TCR beta chain was obtained from a study of T cell changes during pregnancy in multiple sclerosis (dated 2019 in TCRdb). As for the study more broadly: In women with multiple sclerosis, the researchers looked at how the T cell repertoire shifted as pregnancy progressed.

About this clone: It has no known antigen specificity. No base quality information exists; no much larger clone differs at one position.

To prepare the library, the immunoSEQ multiplex PCR assay was applied. TCRdb provides this immuneACCESS table in a form limited to in-frame rearrangements. Some clones are lacking; in checked studies, under half of them reflect an unresolved V gene, and why the rest are absent is not known. For this sample the table gives over 60,000 clones, of which 75% to 95% were detected only once. The ten largest account for under 0.9% of the sample. Sequenced here: peripheral blood, sampled in the third trimester of pregnancy. This TCR derives from a female donor in good health, enrolled as a control in a pregnancy study.

The sequence in DNA is TGCGCCAGCAGCTCAGGGAAAAGACAGGGACCCTACGAGCAGTACTTC. Its protein product is CASSSGKRQGPYEQYF. The chain joins TRBV5-1 to TRBJ2-7; 7 middle bases align to TRBD1. From V the trimming removes 3 bases and from J it removes 2 bases, while the gene matches leave 11 bases of the junction unaccounted for. The germline V gene yields SGHRS for CDR1 and YFSETQ for CDR2. The CDR3 holds 16 amino acids from the cysteine to the phenylalanine. Just CDR3 DNA is preserved here, 48 bases in frame from base 1.